These 23 T cell receptor beta chains were all obtained from the same sample, sequenced in a study of blood T cell repertoires in COVID-19 (dated by TCRdb to 2020 to 2021). The method behind the library was the immunoSEQ multiplex PCR assay. TCRdb holds this immuneACCESS table with in-frame rearrangements only. Some clones are missing; in checked studies, unresolved V genes explain under half, and the rest has no known cause. The sample contains approximately 200,000 clones, 70% to 90% of them found a single time. The ten largest clones represent about 2.2% of the sample. The sequenced sample consisted of peripheral blood. The receptors stem from a woman in her 50s with acute or convalescent COVID-19.

The chain has TRBV12-3 or TRBV12-4 and TRBJ2-7; D is uncertain. The CDR3 covers 12 residues. V was shortened by 7 bases and J by 3 bases, with 10 bases between the two germline ends. The DNA for the CDR3 is TGTGCCAGCACCCCTAACGGCTACGAGCAGTACTTC. Protein: CASTPNGYEQYF.

The gene calls are TRBV4-3 and TRBJ2-3, with 9 bases lining up with TRBD2. Losses at the gene ends were 4 bases for V and 3 bases for J; bases not matched to a gene: 8. The CDR3 consists of 16 residues. CDR1 is LGHNA and CDR2 is YSLEER in the germline V gene. The CDR3 DNA reads as TGCGCCAGCAGCCCATCGCGGGGGGGCAGTACAGATACGCAGTATTTT. Amino acid sequence: CASSPSRGGSTDTQYF.

The chain joins TRBV27 to TRBJ2-1, with 14 bases identical to TRBD2. The germline V gene has CDR1 MNHEY and CDR2 SMNVEV (reference sequence). Unmatched junction bases numbered 11, after V lost 10 bases and J lost 3 bases. CDR3 size: 17 residues. The CDR3 here is CATTGTSGSGRYNEQFF. The CDR3 bases are TGTGCCACAACCGGGACTAGCGGGAGTGGGCGCTACAATGAGCAGTTCTTC.

The J gene is TRBJ2-5, the V gene TRBV19; D unclear. CDR1 is LNHDA, CDR2 SQIVND, per germline (reference sequence). Trimming took 4 bases from V and 5 from J, leaving 14 bases between them. The CDR3 covers 14 residues. CDR3: CASSTHQTAETQYF. CDR3 nucleotide sequence: TGTGCCAGTAGTACTCATCAAACAGCTGAGACCCAGTACTTC. The variable domain in full, with the rest retrieved from reference TRBV19 and TRBJ2-5, is DGGITQSPKYLFRKEGQNVTLSCEQNLNHDAMYWYRQDPGQGLRLIYYSQIVNDFQKGDIAEGYSVSREKKESFPLTVTSAQKNPTAFYLCASSTHQTAETQYFGPGTRLLVL.

This clone has only one observation. The gene calls are TRBV6-5 and TRBJ1-2; D is possibly TRBD1 (6 bases). The CDR3 totals 13 residues. CDR1 is MNHEY and CDR2 is SVGAGI in the germline V gene. V was trimmed by 8 bases and J by 1 base, leaving 11 bases between them. The CDR3 coding sequence is TGTGCCAGCGGGACAACCCGTAACTATGGCTACACCTTC. Encoded protein: CASGTTRNYGYTF.

V is TRBV27 and J is TRBJ2-7, with 7 bases lining up with TRBD2. CDR3 length equals 15 residues. Germline V gives CDR1 MNHEY, CDR2 SMNVEV (reference sequence). V dropped 3 bases and J dropped 0; count of bases not matched to a gene: 5. The DNA for the CDR3 is TGTGCCAGCAGTTTGAGCCTAGCGGCCTCCTACGAGCAGTACTTC. As protein: CASSLSLAASYEQYF.

This clone has a single count. The J gene is TRBJ2-1, the V gene TRBV19, with TRBD2 matching over 14 bases. The V segment lost 3 bases and the J segment 9 bases; nucleotides outside the gene matches: 4. The CDR3 sequence is 15 residues long. Germline V gene lookup returns CDR1 LNHDA and CDR2 SQIVND (reference sequence). For the CDR3, the DNA is TGTGCCAGTAGTATCGGGACTAGCGGGAGTGTTGAGCAGTTCTTC. This sequence encodes CASSIGTSGSVEQFF.

V and J are TRBV7-3 and TRBJ2-5; tentative D call: TRBD1 (5 bases). Germline V CDR1 and CDR2: SGHTA, FQGTGA. V was cut by 4 bases and J by 2 bases, with 14 bases left in between. The CDR3 consists of 15 residues. CDR3 loop: CASSYSPGPQETQYF. DNA for the CDR3: TGTGCCAGCAGCTACAGCCCAGGGCCTCAAGAGACCCAGTACTTC.

The V and J genes are TRBV6-2 or TRBV6-3 and TRBJ2-7; 9 positions match TRBD1. This CDR3 comprises 16 residues. V was pared by 4 bases and J by 0 bases, with 7 bases of the junction left unmatched. The germline gives CDR1 MNHEY, CDR2 SVGEGT. The CDR3 loop is CASSWDRAPSSYEQYF. The DNA of the CDR3 is TGTGCCAGCAGTTGGGACAGGGCCCCGAGCTCCTACGAGCAGTACTTC.

Written as DNA, the CDR3 is TGTGCCAGCAGCTTAGACGGAGGGTTACCAGATACGCAGTATTTT. This gives the protein CASSLDGGLPDTQYF. V and J are TRBV7-2 and TRBJ2-3; D possibly corresponds to TRBD2 (6 bases). The CDR3 spans 15 residues. The ends were cut back, 1 base at V and 4 bases at J, with 12 bases in the middle. Per the germline V gene, CDR1 is SGHTA and CDR2 is FQGNSA.

This clone occurred a few times. The chain is built from TRBV28 and TRBJ1-2; 8 bases line up with TRBD1. The V gene end was trimmed by 2 bases and the J gene end by 1 base; junction bases not matched to a gene: 3. The CDR3 is made up of 15 amino acids. The germline V gene has CDR1 MDHEN and CDR2 SYDVKM. The CDR3 DNA is TGTGCCAGCAGTTTACCAGGGGGCGTTAACTATGGCTACACCTTC. It specifies CASSLPGGVNYGYTF.

The V gene is TRBV6-6, the J gene TRBJ1-6; D call uncertain. The CDR3 contains 16 residues. Trimming took off 7 bases at V and 0 bases at J, with 13 bases between the two ends. From germline, CDR1 is MNHNY and CDR2 SVGAGI (reference sequence). CDR3 protein: CASNARPSSYNSPLHF. Here the CDR3 DNA reads TGTGCCAGCAACGCTAGGCCCAGCTCCTATAATTCACCCCTCCACTTT.

The CDR3 region has the DNA TGTGCCAGCAGTGAGTGGACTAGCATTTCCCCAGATACGCAGTATTTT. Residues: CASSEWTSISPDTQYF. The V gene is TRBV6-4, the J gene TRBJ2-3, with 8 bases fitting TRBD2. Germline assignment: CDR1 MRHNA and CDR2 SNTAGT. J was trimmed by 4 bases and V by 3 bases; bases with no gene match: 9. The CDR3 contains 16 residues.

The J gene is TRBJ1-4, the V gene TRBV13, with 9 bases that match TRBD1. V lost 4 bases to trimming and J lost 8 bases; unmatched junction nucleotides: 8. The CDR3 spans 15 residues. The germline gives CDR1 PRHDT, CDR2 FYEKMQ (reference sequence). CDR3 region: CASSYQTGGGEKLFF. In DNA, the CDR3 is TGTGCCAGCAGCTACCAGACAGGGGGTGGCGAAAAACTGTTTTTT.

The chain is built from TRBV6-2 or TRBV6-3 and TRBJ1-2; weak D call: TRBD1 (5 bases). The V end lost 5 bases, the J end lost 8 bases, and 12 bases lay between the germline ends. The germline V gene encodes CDR1 MNHEY and CDR2 SVGEGT. The CDR3 extends over 12 amino acids. CDR3 DNA sequence: TGTGCCAGCAGTCAAGGGGTATGGGGCTACACCTTC. Translation: CASSQGVWGYTF.

The chain combines TRBV13 with TRBJ2-1; 10 positions agree with TRBD2. Germline CDR1 PRHDT, CDR2 FYEKMQ (reference sequence). This CDR3 is 15 amino acids long. V gave up 8 bases and J gave up 2 bases; unmatched junction bases: 6. CDR3 DNA: TGTGCCAGCCAGACCGGGACTAGCGCCTACAATGAGCAGTTCTTC. Protein: CASQTGTSAYNEQFF.

The rearrangement uses TRBV9 and TRBJ2-7; 9 nucleotides line up with TRBD2. Looked up from germline, CDR1 is SGDLS and CDR2 is YYNGEE. V trimming: 5 bases; J trimming: 5 bases; junction bases outside the gene matches: 11. This CDR3 is built from 15 residues. Written as DNA, the CDR3 is TGTGCCAGCAGTCCTTTGCGGGAGGGCCTCGACGAGCAGTACTTC. Residues: CASSPLREGLDEQYF.

J is TRBJ1-2 and V is TRBV7-2; 12 bases line up with TRBD1. This CDR3 has 17 residues. Trimming cost V 8 bases and J 6 bases; bases outside gene matches: 16. Germline assignment: CDR1 SGHTA and CDR2 FQGNSA. CDR3 amino acids: CASLSLGQGAQTHGYTF. The CDR3 DNA sequence: TGTGCCAGCCTATCGTTGGGACAGGGGGCTCAAACCCATGGCTACACCTTC. Supplemented by reference TRBV7-2 and TRBJ1-2, the full variable domain reads GAGVSQSPSNKVTEKGKDVELRCDPISGHTALYWYRQSLGQGLEFLIYFQGNSAPDKSGLPSDRFSAERTGGSVSTLTIQRTQQEDSAVYLCASLSLGQGAQTHGYTFGSGTRLTVV.

The rearrangement joins TRBV21-1 to TRBJ2-7; the D call of TRBD1 is as the table states it, not checked on the DNA. TRBV21-1 is a pseudogene. The CDR3 loop spans 12 amino acids. CDR3 region: CASTLQGNEQYF. The CDR3 DNA reads as TGTGCCAGCACCTTACAGGGCAACGAGCAGTACTTC.

V is TRBV14 and J is TRBJ1-2, with no clear D. Germline V gene data show CDR1 as SGHDN and CDR2 as FVKESK. The CDR3 consists of 14 residues. V lost 0 bases and J lost 14, with 19 bases in between. In DNA, the CDR3 is TGTGCCAGCAGCCAAGATCTTTTGTCGGGGAAAAAAACCTTC. Protein sequence: CASSQDLLSGKKTF.

In this sample, this clone turned up once. The chain has TRBV28 and TRBJ1-2; 10 bases are a match to TRBD1. Trimming took 5 bases from V and 4 from J; bases not matched to a gene: 10. Per the germline V gene, CDR1 is MDHEN and CDR2 is SYDVKM. This CDR3 has 16 residues. The chain's CDR3 is CASSLTPGQGGYGYTF. CDR3 DNA: TGTGCCAGCAGTCTCACGCCCGGACAGGGGGGCTATGGCTACACCTTC.

The chain couples TRBV27 to TRBJ2-7; 10 nucleotides match TRBD1. Germline CDR1 is MNHEY and CDR2 is SMNVEV (reference sequence). The CDR3 contains 14 residues. The junction had 5 bases not matched to a gene; V was cut back by 6 bases and J by 3 bases. CDR3 protein: CASSWTGGFYEQYF. The CDR3 bases are TGTGCCAGCAGCTGGACAGGGGGATTCTACGAGCAGTACTTC.

This chain links TRBV9 with TRBJ1-2, with a weak D call TRBD1 (6 bases). The V end lost 3 bases, the J end lost 2 bases, and 14 bases lay between the germline ends. Germline V gene lookup returns CDR1 SGDLS and CDR2 YYNGEE. The length of the CDR3 is 15 residues. The CDR3, as DNA: TGTGCCAGCAGCGGGGGACATTTAGACAACTATGGCTACACCTTC. Residues: CASSGGHLDNYGYTF.